What follows are 22 T cell receptor beta chains derived from one specimen sequenced in a study of shared clonotypes between healthy human individuals. Only CD45RO-negative cells positively selected for CCR7 counted as naive CD8 cells, so terminally differentiated effector memory CD45RA+ cells were excluded. Profiling relied on immunoSEQ multiplex PCR, and the TCRdb table lists in-frame clones only, not all of them. Of about 2,200,000 clones in the sample, around 93% are singletons; the top ten hold roughly 1.7%. The sample comprised naive CD8+ T cells from PBMCs. Receptor source: a man aged 18 to 35 in good health. Some clones in this sample may be carry-over from other donors' samples.

The chain joins TRBV4-1 to TRBJ2-1; tentatively, D is TRBD2 (6 bases). The V gene's germline CDR1 is MGHRA and CDR2 YSYEKL. V gave up 3 bases and J gave up 2 bases, with 11 bases separating them. This CDR3 spans 15 amino acids. The CDR3 nucleotides read TGCGCCAGCAGCCAGACTAGTCCACCCTACAATGAGCAGTTCTTC. Translation: CASSQTSPPYNEQFF.

The genes are TRBV27 and TRBJ2-7; 11 bases are a match to TRBD2. The junction had 2 bases not matched to a gene; V was cut back by 0 bases and J by 4 bases. CDR1 is MNHEY and CDR2 is SMNVEV in the germline V gene (reference sequence). CDR3 length: 15 amino acids. DNA for the CDR3: TGTGCCAGCAGTTTATCGGGACTAGCGGTTTACGAGCAGTACTTC. This encodes CASSLSGLAVYEQYF.

With respect to this clone: Other DNA sequences from this sample encode an identical CDR3 as well. The chain is built from TRBV11-2 and TRBJ2-7; D unresolved. With 5 bases removed from V and 3 bases from J, the gap between germline ends came to 8 bases. This CDR3 region has 12 residues. Looked up from germline, CDR1 is SGHAT and CDR2 is FQNNGV. CDR3 nucleotides: TGTGCCAGCAGCCCCGGCGGCTACGAGCAGTACTTC. Its protein product is CASSPGGYEQYF.

The gene calls are TRBV25-1 and TRBJ1-4, with a weak D call TRBD1 (6 bases). CDR1 and CDR2 from the germline V gene are MGHDK and SYGVNS. Trimming shortened V by 8 bases and J by 7 bases, and 14 bases separated the two germline ends. The CDR3 totals 13 residues. CDR3: CASAYREVEKLFF. In DNA form, the CDR3 reads TGTGCCAGCGCTTACAGGGAGGTTGAAAAACTGTTTTTT.

In the case of this clone: The same CDR3 also results from other DNA sequences found in this sample. The rearrangement uses TRBV6-5 and TRBJ1-1, with D perhaps TRBD1 (5 bases). The CDR3 is made up of 14 amino acids. Germline values: CDR1 MNHEY, CDR2 SVGAGI. The V end was cut by 2 bases, the J end by 5 bases, with 12 bases between. CDR3 residues: CASSYRQGATEAFF. CDR3 in DNA: TGTGCCAGCAGTTACAGGCAGGGAGCAACTGAAGCTTTCTTT.

The rearrangement uses TRBV19 and TRBJ1-4, with TRBD1 matching 10 bases. Germline V CDR1 and CDR2: LNHDA, SQIVND (reference sequence). The CDR3 loop spans 16 amino acids. Trimming took 6 bases from V and 7 from J; bases not matched to a gene: 11. The CDR3 here is CASRPGQGRIGEKLFF. DNA of the CDR3: TGTGCCAGTAGGCCGGGACAGGGGCGGATTGGTGAAAAACTGTTTTTT.

On this clone itself: This sample includes further DNA sequences coding for the same CDR3. The V call is TRBV29-1, the J call TRBJ2-1; 11 bases agree with TRBD2. Germline V CDR1 and CDR2: SQVTM, ANQGSEA. V lost 6 bases, J lost 0 bases, and 4 bases stayed unmatched. The CDR3 is made up of 15 amino acids. This CDR3 reads CSVGGTSGSYNEQFF. The CDR3 DNA is TGCAGCGTCGGTGGGACTAGCGGCTCCTACAATGAGCAGTTCTTC.

This chain uses TRBV7-9 with TRBJ2-2; D perhaps matches TRBD1 (6 bases). V was cut by 5 bases and J by 2 bases, with 15 bases left in between. This CDR3 is 16 amino acids long. In germline, CDR1 is SEHNR, CDR2 FQNEAQ (reference sequence). CDR3 DNA sequence: TGTGCCAGCAGCCCCCCTTGGGACACCAACACCGGGGAGCTGTTTTTT. The encoded protein is CASSPPWDTNTGELFF.

The V call is TRBV28, the J call TRBJ2-1; TRBD2 matches 11 bases. Germline CDR1 is MDHEN and CDR2 is SYDVKM. V gave up 3 bases and J gave up 0 bases; unmatched junction bases: 7. This CDR3 contains 18 residues. CDR3 sequence: CASSFRVTSGSSYNEQFF. CDR3 nucleotides: TGTGCCAGCAGTTTCCGTGTAACTAGCGGGAGCTCCTACAATGAGCAGTTCTTC.

The chain carries TRBV4-1 and TRBJ1-2; no reliable D call. From germline, CDR1 is MGHRA and CDR2 YSYEKL. This CDR3 contains 14 residues. Trimming took 1 base from V and 8 from J, leaving 14 bases between them. CDR3 region: CASSQVSASIGYTF. CDR3 DNA: TGCGCCAGCAGCCAAGTTTCGGCCAGCATCGGCTACACCTTC.

This sequence joins TRBV28 and TRBJ1-4, with D perhaps matching TRBD1 (6 bases). This CDR3 contains 19 residues. Trimming removed 3 bases at V and 10 bases at J, with 30 bases between. CDR1 and CDR2 from the germline V gene are MDHEN and SYDVKM. CDR3 bases: TGTGCCAGCAGTTTGGGCAGGCCACTCACAATTGGGGGGCCTGGAAAACTGTTTTTT. This encodes CASSLGRPLTIGGPGKLFF.

About this clone itself: Additional DNA sequences in this sample encode the identical CDR3. The chain uses TRBV28 and TRBJ2-7, with D hard to call. V was pared by 6 bases and J by 0 bases, with 6 bases between. The CDR3 covers 12 residues. Per the germline V gene, CDR1 is MDHEN and CDR2 is SYDVKM. The CDR3 loop reads CASSFGSYEQYF. CDR3 in DNA: TGTGCCAGCAGCTTCGGCTCCTACGAGCAGTACTTC.

This chain joins TRBV11-2 and TRBJ1-4; D is possibly TRBD1 (6 bases). The V end was cut by 5 bases, the J end by 8 bases, with 21 bases between. CDR1 is SGHAT, CDR2 FQNNGV, per germline. The CDR3 loop spans 16 amino acids. The CDR3 DNA follows: TGTGCCAGCAGCCGCCTGGGAGGGGGTGGCGGCGAAAAACTGTTTTTT. Amino acid sequence: CASSRLGGGGGEKLFF.

J is TRBJ1-4 and V is TRBV10-3, with D perhaps TRBD1 (5 bases). Germline V gives CDR1 ENHRY, CDR2 SYGVKD. CDR3 size: 14 residues. Trimming took 6 bases from V and 5 from J, leaving 13 bases between them. The CDR3 coding sequence is TGTGCCATCAGCGAACAGGACGAGAATGAAAAACTGTTTTTT. Its translation: CAISEQDENEKLFF.

The chain couples TRBV29-1 to TRBJ2-1, with 12 bases that match TRBD2. CDR3 size: 13 residues. The germline V gene has CDR1 SQVTM and CDR2 ANQGSEA. V was clipped by 8 bases and J by 6 bases; unmatched bases: 5. The CDR3 bases are TGCAGCCACAGACTAGCGGGAGTCAATGAGCAGTTCTTC. Translating gives CSHRLAGVNEQFF.

The chain links TRBV5-1 to TRBJ2-2; D is possibly TRBD2 (5 bases). The germline V gene encodes CDR1 SGHRS and CDR2 YFSETQ. The V and J ends lost 1 base and 4 bases respectively, with 11 bases between them. CDR3 length equals 15 residues. CDR3 protein: CASSLSLAGTGELFF. CDR3 DNA sequence: TGCGCCAGCAGCTTGAGTCTAGCTGGCACCGGGGAGCTGTTTTTT.

The chain joins TRBV2 to TRBJ2-1, with TRBD1 matching 10 bases. This CDR3 is 15 amino acids long. CDR1 is SNHLY, CDR2 FYNNEI, per germline. Trimming took 4 bases from V and 7 from J; bases not matched to a gene: 7. CDR3 protein: CASSARQGARNEQFF. The CDR3 bases are TGTGCCAGCAGTGCACGACAGGGGGCGCGGAATGAGCAGTTCTTC. The entire variable domain, with the rest obtained from reference TRBV2 and TRBJ2-1, is as follows: EPEVTQTPSHQVTQMGQEVILRCVPISNHLYFYWYRQILGQKVEFLVSFYNNEISEKSEIFDDQFSVERPDGSNFTLKIRSTKLEDSAMYFCASSARQGARNEQFFGPGTRLTVL.

The chain links TRBV25-1 to TRBJ2-5; D is perhaps TRBD2 (6 bases). The DNA end lines up better with TRBJ2-7; the J call may be wrong. The germline CDR1 and CDR2 sequences are MGHDK and SYGVNS. The CDR3 has 15 residues. The CDR3 loop reads CASIHAGRDSYEQYF. The DNA of the CDR3 is TGTGCCAGCATCCACGCGGGGCGGGACTCCTACGAGCAGTACTTC.

As concerns this clone: Other nucleotide sequences in the sample specify the same CDR3. The gene calls are TRBV4-1 and TRBJ2-7; no clear D gene. V was cut by 0 bases and J by 3 bases, with 9 bases left in between. The CDR3 contains 14 residues. Germline assignment: CDR1 MGHRA and CDR2 YSYEKL. Here the CDR3 reads CASSQDVSDYEQYF. The CDR3 bases are TGCGCCAGCAGCCAAGATGTGTCAGACTACGAGCAGTACTTC.

The V call is TRBV15, the J call TRBJ2-7; weak D call: TRBD2 (5 bases). The germline gives CDR1 LNHNV, CDR2 YYDKDF (reference sequence). The ends were cut back, 8 bases at V and 0 bases at J, with 11 bases in the middle. The length of the CDR3 is 13 residues. The CDR3 nucleotides are TGTGCCACCCGATCGGGGAACTCCTACGAGCAGTACTTC. Translation: CATRSGNSYEQYF.

The genes are TRBV6-1 and TRBJ1-1, with D unclear. CDR1 and CDR2 from the germline V gene are MNHNS and SASEGT. The CDR3 totals 15 residues. The germline V and J ends were trimmed by 2 bases and 0 bases, with 10 bases remaining between them. The CDR3 reads CASSEPRSVNTEAFF. CDR3 nucleotide sequence: TGTGCCAGCAGTGAACCCCGGTCGGTGAACACTGAAGCTTTCTTT.

This clone is a singleton in its sample. This chain connects TRBV6-5 to TRBJ2-2; no definite D call. V lost 0 bases and J 2 bases, leaving 7 bases between the germline ends. The CDR3 loop spans 15 amino acids. Per the germline V gene, CDR1 is MNHEY and CDR2 is SVGAGI. The CDR3 is CASSYSQRNTGELFF. The CDR3 coding sequence is TGTGCCAGCAGTTACTCGCAAAGAAACACCGGGGAGCTGTTTTTT.